The 3 T cell receptor beta chains given below trace back to one sample, sequenced in a study of cytomegalovirus exposure and HLA in healthy donors. A multiplex PCR was run with 60 Vbeta primers and 13 Jbeta primers. Using immunoSEQ multiplex PCR, the repertoire was profiled, and TCRdb retains in-frame clones only, with some absent. This sample has around 170,000 clones; roughly 80% occur once, and the top ten carry around 0.8%. Input material: PBMCs. The origin of the receptors is a woman between 18 and 29 years old in good health and CMV-seronegative.

This clone appeared once. The rearrangement joins TRBV2 to TRBJ1-6; TRBD1 aligns across 8 bases. From germline, CDR1 is SNHLY and CDR2 FYNNEI. The CDR3 consists of 16 residues. J lost 7 bases, V lost 6 bases, and 11 bases had no gene match. CDR3 bases: TGTGCCAGCAGCGACCCTCGACAGGGGTACAATTCACCCCTCCACTTT. Protein sequence: CASSDPRQGYNSPLHF.

This clone was found once. The gene calls are TRBV2 and TRBJ1-3; D unclear. CDR3 length: 15 amino acids. Germline V CDR1 and CDR2: SNHLY, FYNNEI. Trimming stripped 3 bases from V and 0 bases from J, with 9 bases between. CDR3 in amino acids: CASSDPGSSGNTIYF. In DNA form, the CDR3 reads TGTGCCAGCAGTGATCCGGGTTCCTCTGGAAACACCATATATTTT.

V gene TRBV19 combines with J gene TRBJ1-2, with 7 nucleotides matching TRBD1. CDR3 length equals 13 residues. Trimming removed 9 bases from V and 4 bases from J; junction bases left unmatched: 8. Germline V gene data show CDR1 as LNHDA and CDR2 as SQIVND (reference sequence). CDR3 residues: CASIGTVSYGYTF. In nucleotides, the CDR3 is TGTGCCAGCATCGGGACAGTGTCCTATGGCTACACCTTC.